A selection of T cell receptor beta chains follows, all from one sample in a study of long-term antiretroviral therapy in people with HIV. TCRdb keeps only in-frame clones here, not all; method: immunoSEQ multiplex PCR. This repertoire shows some 24,000 clones, about 87% found once; its top ten account for approximately 9.3%. The starting material was unsorted PBMCs, obtained 1.8 years before starting antiretroviral therapy. Receptors originate from a man aged 45-65 years with HIV. The CDR3 runs from the conserved cysteine through the conserved F or W. The D gene is left open where the match is weak. Not all rows give a size; the values are once, few, many and, for expanded clones, a class.

D gene: -
CDR3 length: 15
V gene: TRBV2
J gene: TRBJ1-1
clone size: -
CDR3 protein: CASNLGKARWTEAFF
CDR3 DNA: TGTGCCAGCAACCTAGGGAAGGCCAGGTGGACTGAAGCTTTCTTT

D gene: -
CDR3 length: 14
V gene: TRBV2
J gene: TRBJ1-1
clone size: -
CDR3 protein: CASSEQGSNTEAFF
CDR3 DNA: TGTGCCAGCAGTGAACAGGGGAGTAACACTGAAGCTTTCTTT

D gene: -
CDR3 length: 15
V gene: TRBV28
J gene: TRBJ1-4
clone size: -
CDR3 protein: CASNRPATTNEKLFF
CDR3 DNA: TGTGCCAGCAATCGCCCGGCTACAACTAATGAAAAACTGTTTTTT

D gene: -
CDR3 length: 16
V gene: TRBV6-5
J gene: TRBJ1-2
clone size: -
CDR3 protein: CASSYSMVGLSGGYTF
CDR3 DNA: TGTGCCAGCAGTTACTCGATGGTCGGCCTTTCGGGTGGCTACACCTTC

D gene: TRBD1
CDR3 length: 17
V gene: TRBV19
J gene: TRBJ2-1
clone size: once
CDR3 protein: CASSKASRRTGFHEQFF
CDR3 DNA: TGTGCCAGTAGTAAGGCGTCTAGGCGGACAGGGTTTCATGAGCAGTTCTTC

D gene: -
CDR3 length: 13
V gene: TRBV5-4
J gene: TRBJ2-3
clone size: -
CDR3 protein: CASSGPSTDTQYF
CDR3 DNA: TGTGCCAGCAGCGGCCCAAGCACAGATACGCAGTATTTT

D gene: TRBD1
CDR3 length: 15
V gene: TRBV9
J gene: TRBJ2-5
clone size: -
CDR3 protein: CASSVEPGQGKTQYF
CDR3 DNA: TGTGCCAGCAGCGTAGAGCCGGGACAGGGGAAGACCCAGTACTTC

D gene: TRBD1
CDR3 length: 16
V gene: TRBV19
J gene: TRBJ1-1
clone size: -
CDR3 protein: CASSIEGTGWNTEAFF
CDR3 DNA: TGTGCCAGTAGTATAGAAGGGACAGGGTGGAACACTGAAGCTTTCTTT

D gene: -
CDR3 length: 19
V gene: TRBV19
J gene: TRBJ2-7
clone size: -
CDR3 protein: CASHIAVWGRGFLGYEQYF
CDR3 DNA: TGTGCCAGTCATATCGCGGTATGGGGACGAGGGTTTTTAGGGTACGAGCAGTACTTC

D gene: -
CDR3 length: 15
V gene: TRBV18
J gene: TRBJ1-3
clone size: -
CDR3 protein: CASSDRRGSGNTIYF
CDR3 DNA: TGTGCCAGCTCGGACCGAAGGGGCTCTGGAAACACCATATATTTT

D gene: TRBD1
CDR3 length: 17
V gene: TRBV5-1
J gene: TRBJ2-2
clone size: -
CDR3 protein: CASSLVQGALRTGELFF
CDR3 DNA: TGCGCCAGCAGCTTGGTCCAGGGGGCATTACGCACCGGGGAGCTGTTTTTT

D gene: -
CDR3 length: 14
V gene: TRBV7-6
J gene: TRBJ1-6
clone size: -
CDR3 protein: CASSLVRGNSPLHF
CDR3 DNA: TGTGCCAGCAGCTTAGTCAGGGGTAATTCACCCCTCCACTTT

D gene: -
CDR3 length: 12
V gene: TRBV15
J gene: TRBJ1-3
clone size: -
CDR3 protein: CATSRDRNTIYF
CDR3 DNA: TGTGCCACCAGCAGAGATAGGAACACCATATATTTT

D gene: -
CDR3 length: 13
V gene: TRBV15
J gene: TRBJ2-5
clone size: -
CDR3 protein: CATSRDRRETQYF
CDR3 DNA: TGTGCCACCAGCAGAGATCGGAGGGAGACCCAGTACTTC

D gene: -
CDR3 length: 18
V gene: TRBV19
J gene: TRBJ1-5
clone size: -
CDR3 protein: CASSPAPHWKNSNQPQHF
CDR3 DNA: TGTGCCAGTTCACCGGCCCCCCACTGGAAAAATAGCAATCAGCCCCAGCATTTT

D gene: TRBD1
CDR3 length: 16
V gene: TRBV5-1
J gene: TRBJ1-6
clone size: -
CDR3 protein: CASSSEVGTANSPLHF
CDR3 DNA: TGCGCCAGCAGCTCGGAGGTAGGGACAGCTAATTCACCCCTCCACTTT

D gene: -
CDR3 length: 14
V gene: TRBV7-2
J gene: TRBJ2-5
clone size: -
CDR3 protein: CASSPAGAQETQYF
CDR3 DNA: TGTGCCAGCAGCCCCGCGGGGGCCCAAGAGACCCAGTACTTC

D gene: TRBD1
CDR3 length: 14
V gene: TRBV5-1
J gene: TRBJ2-1
clone size: -
CDR3 protein: CASSHGTAYNEQFF
CDR3 DNA: TGCGCCAGCAGTCATGGGACAGCCTACAATGAGCAGTTCTTC

D gene: -
CDR3 length: 18
V gene: TRBV9
J gene: TRBJ1-3
clone size: once
CDR3 protein: CASSVGLGTVSSGNTIYF
CDR3 DNA: TGTGCCAGCAGCGTAGGGCTCGGCACCGTCAGCTCTGGAAACACCATATATTTT

D gene: -
CDR3 length: 14
V gene: TRBV7-9
J gene: TRBJ2-5
clone size: once
CDR3 protein: CASATFGGWETQYF
CDR3 DNA: TGTGCCAGCGCTACTTTTGGTGGATGGGAGACCCAGTACTTC

D gene: TRBD2
CDR3 length: 15
V gene: TRBV9
J gene: TRBJ2-3
clone size: -
CDR3 protein: CASSVELGLGDTQYF
CDR3 DNA: TGTGCCAGCAGCGTAGAGTTGGGACTAGGGGATACGCAGTATTTT

D gene: -
CDR3 length: 15
V gene: TRBV27
J gene: TRBJ1-2
clone size: -
CDR3 protein: CASSFDSTEIYGYTF
CDR3 DNA: TGTGCCAGCAGTTTTGATTCGACAGAGATCTATGGCTACACCTTC

D gene: -
CDR3 length: 13
V gene: TRBV9
J gene: TRBJ1-2
clone size: -
CDR3 protein: CASSRQYNYGYTF
CDR3 DNA: TGTGCCAGCAGTCGACAGTATAACTATGGCTACACCTTC

D gene: -
CDR3 length: 15
V gene: TRBV5-1
J gene: TRBJ1-2
clone size: -
CDR3 protein: CASSAGGPVVYGYTF
CDR3 DNA: TGCGCCAGCAGCGCCGGGGGGCCTGTGGTTTATGGCTACACCTTC

D gene: -
CDR3 length: 15
V gene: TRBV7-2
J gene: TRBJ2-3
clone size: -
CDR3 protein: CASSQNGGTLNTQYF
CDR3 DNA: TGTGCCAGCAGCCAAAACGGGGGCACGCTTAATACGCAGTATTTT